The 29 T cell receptor beta chains below were found in one sample sequenced in a study of blood T cell repertoires in COVID-19. TCRdb's table, derived via immunoSEQ multiplex PCR, lists solely in-frame clones and lacks some. The repertoire holds about 110,000 clones, 84% seen once, with approximately 4.4% in the top ten. Sequencing was carried out using peripheral blood. The receptors originated from a human donor in a cohort sampled during active COVID-19.

This clone was counted a few times. The chain employs TRBV7-6 and TRBJ2-3; the match to TRBD2 covers 7 bases. The CDR3 consists of 16 residues. Germline V gene data show CDR1 as SGHVS and CDR2 as FNYEAQ. With 2 bases clipped from V and 2 bases from J, the junction kept 7 bases outside the gene matches. Here the CDR3 DNA reads TGTGCCAGCAGCTTACGGCCTAGCGGATTCACAGATACGCAGTATTTT. It codes for CASSLRPSGFTDTQYF.

The chain recombines TRBV19 with TRBJ1-4; 7 bases fit TRBD1. The CDR3 covers 15 residues. CDR1 and CDR2 (germline): LNHDA, SQIVND (reference sequence). Trimming cost V 7 bases and J 5 bases; bases outside gene matches: 10. The CDR3, as DNA: TGTGCCAGTACTAAGAACAGGGGTCTCAATGAAAAACTGTTTTTT. Its protein product is CASTKNRGLNEKLFF. Full variable domain (missing parts from reference TRBV19 and TRBJ1-4): DGGITQSPKYLFRKEGQNVTLSCEQNLNHDAMYWYRQDPGQGLRLIYYSQIVNDFQKGDIAEGYSVSREKKESFPLTVTSAQKNPTAFYLCASTKNRGLNEKLFFGSGTQLSVL.

The rearrangement links TRBV5-1 to TRBJ1-6, with TRBD1 matching 8 bases. CDR3 length equals 16 residues. J was trimmed by 5 bases and V by 4 bases; bases with no gene match: 8. The germline V gene has CDR1 SGHRS and CDR2 YFSETQ. CDR3 nucleotides: TGCGCCAGCAGCGCTACCGGGACAGGCGATAATTCACCCCTCCACTTT. The encoded protein is CASSATGTGDNSPLHF.

CDR3 amino acids: CASSVARDNEQFF. The CDR3 DNA sequence: TGTGCCAGCAGCGTTGCTAGAGACAATGAGCAGTTCTTC. The rearrangement joins TRBV9 to TRBJ2-1; D not certain. The CDR3 is 13 residues long. Trimming pared 2 bases from V and 5 bases from J, leaving 8 bases between. CDR1 SGDLS and CDR2 YYNGEE come from the germline V gene.

The V and J genes are TRBV7-3 and TRBJ2-1; TRBD2 is a possible D gene (6 bases). The length of the CDR3 is 12 residues. Germline CDR1 and CDR2: SGHTA and FQGTGA. V was cut by 8 bases and J by 9 bases, with 14 bases left in between. CDR3 protein: CASGVVGGEQFF. The CDR3 nucleotides read TGTGCCAGCGGTGTCGTCGGGGGTGAGCAGTTCTTC.

The rearrangement uses TRBV9 and TRBJ2-3; 8 bases fit TRBD2. The J segment lost 0 bases and the V segment lost 3 bases, leaving 9 bases of the junction unmatched. CDR1 is SGDLS, CDR2 YYNGEE, per germline. The CDR3 has 17 residues. CDR3 protein: CASSAGSGTASTDTQYF. CDR3 sequence (DNA): TGTGCCAGCAGCGCAGGTAGCGGGACGGCTAGCACAGATACGCAGTATTTT.

V and J are TRBV7-5 and TRBJ1-2; TRBD1 is taken as the D call from the table, unchecked against the DNA. TRBV7-5 is described as a pseudogene. The CDR3 sequence is 15 residues long. The CDR3 loop is CVRSFTGGARYGYTF. In nucleotides, the CDR3 is TGTGTCAGAAGCTTCACAGGGGGCGCCCGCTATGGCTACACCTTC.

This chain links TRBV28 with TRBJ1-3; D is possibly TRBD1 (5 bases). Germline V gene data show CDR1 as MDHEN and CDR2 as SYDVKM. V dropped 2 bases and J dropped 4 bases, with 9 bases sitting between them. The CDR3 consists of 14 residues. CDR3 DNA: TGTGCCAGCAGTTTAGCAGGGCACGGAAACACCATATATTTT. It is translated as CASSLAGHGNTIYF.

This chain uses TRBV29-1 with TRBJ1-1, with no clear D. Per germline, CDR1 SQVTM and CDR2 ANQGSEA. With 6 bases removed from V and 0 bases from J, the gap between germline ends came to 11 bases. The CDR3 is 13 amino acids. The CDR3 sequence is CSVREILNTEAFF. CDR3 DNA sequence: TGCAGCGTCCGGGAAATCTTGAACACTGAAGCTTTCTTT.

This chain uses TRBV5-5 with TRBJ1-5, with 7 bases that match TRBD1. Looked up from germline, CDR1 is SGHKS and CDR2 is YYEKEE (reference sequence). This CDR3 is built from 16 residues. V was clipped by 3 bases and J by 0 bases; unmatched bases: 6. CDR3 loop: CASSWDSGYSNQPQHF. The CDR3 nucleotides are TGTGCCAGCAGCTGGGACAGTGGTTATAGCAATCAGCCCCAGCATTTT.

This sequence joins TRBV5-4 and TRBJ2-2; weak D call: TRBD2 (7 bases). Trimming took 4 bases from V and 5 from J, leaving 12 bases between them. CDR3 length: 14 residues. Germline assignment: CDR1 SGHNT and CDR2 YYREEE (reference sequence). The CDR3 region is CASSTGTTTGELFF. The CDR3 DNA follows: TGTGCCAGCAGCACAGGGACTACAACCGGGGAGCTGTTTTTT.

The J gene is TRBJ2-1, the V gene TRBV23-1; TRBD1 is a possible D gene (7 bases). TRBV23-1 qualifies as an ORF whose function is uncertain. Trimming left V 10 bases short and J 3 bases short, with 13 bases between. The CDR3 covers 13 residues. DNA of the CDR3: TGCGCCACCTCCCAGGGGGGCTACAATGAGCAGTTCTTC. It codes for CATSQGGYNEQFF.

The V and J genes are TRBV7-2 and TRBJ1-1; D uncertain. The CDR3 has 14 residues. Trimming cost V 5 bases and J 10 bases, with 20 bases left between them. Germline assignment: CDR1 SGHTA and CDR2 FQGNSA. The CDR3 reads CASSPQAGTGVAFF. CDR3 sequence (DNA): TGTGCCAGCAGCCCCCAGGCGGGTACTGGTGTAGCTTTCTTT. Full variable domain (missing parts from reference TRBV7-2 and TRBJ1-1): GAGVSQSPSNKVTEKGKDVELRCDPISGHTALYWYRQSLGQGLEFLIYFQGNSAPDKSGLPSDRFSAERTGGSVSTLTIQRTQQEDSAVYLCASSPQAGTGVAFFGQGTRLTVV.

The chain has TRBV7-9 and TRBJ2-2, with 12 bases that match TRBD2. Unmatched junction bases numbered 7, after V lost 5 bases and J lost 6 bases. This CDR3 spans 16 amino acids. From germline, CDR1 is SEHNR and CDR2 FQNEAQ (reference sequence). The CDR3 coding sequence is TGTGCCAGCAGCGTACTAGCGGGGGGCTTTTCCGGGGAGCTGTTTTTT. Translated: CASSVLAGGFSGELFF.

The chain joins TRBV5-1 to TRBJ2-7, with 8 bases identical to TRBD1. Looked up from germline, CDR1 is SGHRS and CDR2 is YFSETQ. This CDR3 contains 17 residues. Trimming took 0 bases from V and 4 from J; bases not matched to a gene: 12. In DNA, the CDR3 is TGCGCCAGCAGCTTGGAGGCAGGGGGCCTACGAGGATACGAGCAGTACTTC. This codes for CASSLEAGGLRGYEQYF.

V usage is TRBV30 and J usage is TRBJ2-7; TRBD1 agrees at 8 bases. In germline, CDR1 is GTSNPN, CDR2 SVGIG (reference sequence). J gave up 6 bases and V 1 base, and 5 bases lay outside the gene matches. The CDR3 is 13 residues long. CDR3 region: CAWSDVRGREQYF. CDR3 sequence (DNA): TGTGCCTGGAGTGACGTCAGGGGGCGCGAGCAGTACTTC.

The chain employs TRBV5-1 and TRBJ1-1; 9 bases map to TRBD1. CDR1 is SGHRS and CDR2 is YFSETQ in the germline V gene. V lost 0 bases and J lost 0; bases outside the gene matches: 6. The CDR3 sequence is 17 residues long. CDR3 sequence (DNA): TGCGCCAGCAGCTTGGACAGGGGGCGCATGTTGAACACTGAAGCTTTCTTT. Residues: CASSLDRGRMLNTEAFF.

The chain uses TRBV29-1 and TRBJ2-1, with unresolved D. The CDR3 has 14 residues. V dropped 7 bases and J dropped 3 bases, with 16 bases sitting between them. CDR1 SQVTM and CDR2 ANQGSEA come from the germline V gene. The CDR3, as DNA: TGCAGCGCCGAGTCGGCTAGGAACTACAATGAGCAGTTCTTC. Translating it yields CSAESARNYNEQFF.

The CDR3 sequence is CASSTNSNQPQHF. The CDR3 DNA sequence: TGTGCCAGTAGTACAAATAGCAATCAGCCCCAGCATTTT. The chain uses TRBV19 and TRBJ1-5, with D unclear. V was trimmed by 4 bases and J by 0 bases, leaving 4 bases between them. In germline, CDR1 is LNHDA, CDR2 SQIVND (reference sequence). This CDR3 is built from 13 residues.

This chain joins TRBV7-2 and TRBJ1-1; D is ambiguous. V gave up 5 bases and J gave up 0 bases, with 7 bases separating them. CDR3 length: 13 amino acids. The germline gives CDR1 SGHTA, CDR2 FQGNSA. CDR3: CASSPRLNTEAFF. CDR3 nucleotide sequence: TGTGCCAGCAGCCCCCGTCTGAACACTGAAGCTTTCTTT.

The chain links TRBV10-3 to TRBJ2-4; D might be TRBD2 (5 bases). The CDR3 length is 15 residues. Germline assignment: CDR1 ENHRY and CDR2 SYGVKD. V lost 6 bases, J lost 1 base, and 13 bases lay in between. CDR3: CAIRSEGPAKNIQYF. The CDR3 nucleotides read TGTGCCATCAGGTCCGAGGGCCCGGCCAAAAACATTCAGTACTTC.

The chain carries TRBV27 and TRBJ1-2, with 7 bases lining up with TRBD1. CDR1 is MNHEY and CDR2 is SMNVEV in the germline V gene (reference sequence). J lost 4 bases, V lost 2 bases, and 7 bases had no gene match. CDR3 length: 15 residues. The CDR3 coding sequence is TGTGCCAGCAGTTTAGATCTACAGGGGAGCTATGGCTACACCTTC. Protein product: CASSLDLQGSYGYTF.

The chain joins TRBV28 to TRBJ2-7, with a possible D match to TRBD2 (6 bases). Trimming stripped 6 bases from V and 7 bases from J, with 25 bases between. The CDR3 extends over 16 amino acids. Germline loops: CDR1 MDHEN, CDR2 SYDVKM. The CDR3 DNA reads TGTGCCAGCAGCCGCGGGGATGGCTCGGGCCCGGGGGAGCAGTACTTC. It codes for CASSRGDGSGPGEQYF.

The chain couples TRBV30 to TRBJ2-1; TRBD2 matches 10 bases. Germline CDR1 reads GTSNPN; CDR2 reads SVGIG (reference sequence). CDR3 length: 15 residues. V lost 0 bases and J lost 4; bases outside the gene matches: 3. CDR3 DNA: TGTGCCTGGAGTGTAACTAGCGGGATATACAATGAGCAGTTCTTC. It specifies CAWSVTSGIYNEQFF.

The CDR3 region is CASSQDGGTYEQYF. The CDR3 DNA sequence: TGTGCCAGCAGCCAAGATGGGGGGACCTACGAGCAGTACTTC. J is TRBJ2-7 and V is TRBV4-2; possibly TRBD2 for D (6 bases). The CDR3 consists of 14 residues. CDR1 is LGHNA, CDR2 YNFKEQ, per germline. Trimming shortened V by 0 bases and J by 2 bases, and 8 bases separated the two germline ends.

Only a few counts were recorded for this clone. This CDR3 is CAISDPLAGDSYNEQFF. The DNA for the CDR3 is TGTGCCATCAGTGACCCACTAGCGGGAGACTCCTACAATGAGCAGTTCTTC. The chain joins TRBV10-3 to TRBJ2-1, with 11 bases identical to TRBD2. Trimming removed 3 bases from V and 0 bases from J; junction bases left unmatched: 4. The CDR3 covers 17 residues. In germline, CDR1 is ENHRY, CDR2 SYGVKD.

The J gene is TRBJ2-3, the V gene TRBV10-3, with 7 nucleotides matching TRBD1. CDR1 and CDR2 from the germline V gene are ENHRY and SYGVKD. CDR3 length: 15 amino acids. V trimming: 6 bases; J trimming: 4 bases; junction bases outside the gene matches: 10. The CDR3 DNA is TGTGCCATCAGCAAACAGACAGGGTCGCCAGATACGCAGTATTTT. As protein: CAISKQTGSPDTQYF.

V is TRBV9 and J is TRBJ2-1; possibly TRBD2 for D (6 bases). Per the germline V gene, CDR1 is SGDLS and CDR2 is YYNGEE. With 3 bases removed from V and 4 bases from J, the gap between germline ends came to 11 bases. This CDR3 has 14 amino acids. DNA for the CDR3: TGTGCCAGCAGCGCAGGGACTTCATACAATGAGCAGTTCTTC. This encodes CASSAGTSYNEQFF.

The V gene is TRBV28, the J gene TRBJ1-4; 10 bases are shared with TRBD1. The CDR3 length is 14 residues. From germline, CDR1 is MDHEN and CDR2 SYDVKM. J was trimmed by 8 bases and V by 6 bases; bases with no gene match: 6. The CDR3 nucleotides read TGTGCCAGCAGCCCGGGACAGGGGAAGGAAAAACTGTTTTTT. Translated, it gives CASSPGQGKEKLFF. The variable domain in full, with the rest retrieved from reference TRBV28 and TRBJ1-4, is DVKVTQSSRYLVKRTGEKVFLECVQDMDHENMFWYRQDPGLGLRLIYFSYDVKMKEKGDIPEGYSVSREKKERFSLILESASTNQTSMYLCASSPGQGKEKLFFGSGTQLSVL.